This entry lists 25 T cell receptor beta chains sequenced from one sample in a study of blood T cell repertoires in COVID-19. The repertoire was sequenced with immunoSEQ multiplex PCR; TCRdb's copy has only in-frame clones and lacks some. Of 250,000 or so clones listed, 80% to 90% were seen once; the top ten hold about 1%. Sample: PBMCs or T cells enriched from blood (not recorded which). Receptors originate from a man aged 50-60 years who had been exposed to COVID-19.

V gene TRBV19 combines with J gene TRBJ1-3, with TRBD1 identical over 9 bases. CDR3 size: 15 residues. Trimming removed 5 bases from V and 1 base from J; junction bases left unmatched: 3. The germline CDR1 and CDR2 sequences are LNHDA and SQIVND (reference sequence). The CDR3 coding sequence is TGTGCCAGTAGTGCCGGGACAGGGTCTGGAAACACCATATATTTT. Translated, it gives CASSAGTGSGNTIYF.

This chain links TRBV3-1 (or the pseudogene TRBV3-2) with TRBJ1-2, with unresolved D. V lost 3 bases, J lost 3 bases, and 8 bases lay in between. The CDR3 is 13 amino acids. The germline CDR1 and CDR2 sequences are LGHDT and YNNKEL (reference sequence). In DNA form, the CDR3 reads TGTGCCAGCAGCCAGGCTGGGCACTATGGCTACACCTTC. Translation gives CASSQAGHYGYTF.

The chain carries TRBV10-3 and TRBJ2-7, with 9 positions matching TRBD1. The CDR3 length is 14 residues. The germline CDR1 and CDR2 sequences are ENHRY and SYGVKD. The V segment lost 2 bases and the J segment 7 bases; nucleotides outside the gene matches: 6. The CDR3 region has the DNA TGTGCCATCAGTGAGGGGGACAGGGTAGAAGAGCAGTACGTC. Protein product: CAISEGDRVEEQYV.

J is TRBJ2-1 and V is TRBV9; 8 bases agree with TRBD2. Germline CDR1 SGDLS, CDR2 YYNGEE. The CDR3 loop spans 16 amino acids. With 0 bases clipped from V and 6 bases from J, the junction kept 8 bases outside the gene matches. CDR3 in DNA: TGTGCCAGCAGCGTAGCTCTAGGGCTAGCGGGCAATGAGCAGTTCTTC. It specifies CASSVALGLAGNEQFF.

The sample holds a few counts of this clone. The chain recombines TRBV10-3 with TRBJ2-1, with 10 bases aligning to TRBD2. Germline V gene lookup returns CDR1 ENHRY and CDR2 SYGVKD. The CDR3 contains 14 residues. Trimming took 8 bases from V and 5 from J; bases not matched to a gene: 6. The CDR3 DNA sequence: TGTGCCATCTACAGCGGGAGGGCTAACAATGAGCAGTTCTTC. This translates into CAIYSGRANNEQFF.

With regard to this clone: The same CDR3 arises from other DNA sequences in this sample as well. The chain combines TRBV5-1 with TRBJ1-2; TRBD1 matches 9 bases. V lost 5 bases, J lost 3 bases, and 5 bases stayed unmatched. The germline V gene has CDR1 SGHRS and CDR2 YFSETQ. The CDR3 has 14 amino acids. The CDR3 DNA reads TGCGCCAGCAGTTTACAGGGGGCTGACTATGGCTACACCTTC. Residues: CASSLQGADYGYTF.

CDR3 in amino acids: CASSLRGLEQFF. The CDR3 nucleotides read TGTGCCAGCAGTCTCAGGGGGCTAGAGCAGTTCTTC. The gene calls are TRBV27 and TRBJ2-1; 8 nucleotides align to TRBD1. The CDR3 sequence is 12 residues long. CDR1 is MNHEY, CDR2 SMNVEV, per germline (reference sequence). Losses at the gene ends were 5 bases for V and 10 bases for J; bases not matched to a gene: 4.

The chain couples TRBV14 to TRBJ2-6; 7 positions agree with TRBD2. V lost 3 bases, J lost 1 base, and 9 bases stayed unmatched. There are 18 residues in the CDR3. Germline V gene data show CDR1 as SGHDN and CDR2 as FVKESK. The CDR3 loop reads CASSHWGGAVSGANVLTF. The CDR3 nucleotides are TGTGCCAGCAGCCACTGGGGGGGAGCCGTGTCTGGGGCCAACGTCCTGACTTTC.

This clone was counted a single time. This rearrangement joins TRBV20-1 to TRBJ2-1; 11 positions agree with TRBD2. The germline V gene encodes CDR1 DFQATT and CDR2 SNEGSKA (reference sequence). The CDR3 covers 16 residues. After removal of 3 bases from V and 1 base from J, the junction contained 5 bases not matched to a gene. The CDR3 loop is CSASQTSGTSYNEQFF. CDR3 DNA: TGCAGTGCTAGTCAGACTAGCGGGACATCCTACAATGAGCAGTTCTTC.

V gene TRBV11-2 combines with J gene TRBJ2-2; D is undetermined. Germline CDR1 reads SGHAT; CDR2 reads FQNNGV. V was shortened by 4 bases and J by 6 bases, with 18 bases between the two germline ends. The CDR3 loop spans 16 amino acids. The CDR3 loop reads CASSSRRLYESGELFF. The CDR3, as DNA: TGTGCCAGCAGCTCACGGCGGCTATACGAGTCCGGGGAGCTGTTTTTT. The full variable domain, completed using reference TRBV11-2 and TRBJ2-2, is EAGVAQSPRYKIIEKRQSVAFWCNPISGHATLYWYQQILGQGPKLLIQFQNNGVVDDSQLPKDRFSAERLKGVDSTLKIQPAKLEDSAVYLCASSSRRLYESGELFFGEGSRLTVL.

The chain joins TRBV18 to TRBJ1-5, with a possible D match to TRBD1 (6 bases). The V and J ends lost 3 bases and 8 bases respectively, with 17 bases between them. The CDR3 totals 15 residues. Germline V gene lookup returns CDR1 KGHSH and CDR2 LQKENI. Here the CDR3 reads CASSPWTVSGKPQHF. The CDR3 DNA is TGTGCCAGCTCACCCTGGACAGTGAGTGGGAAGCCCCAGCATTTT. Full variable domain (outside the CDR3, taken from reference TRBV18 and TRBJ1-5): NAGVMQNPRHLVRRRGQEARLRCSPMKGHSHVYWYRQLPEEGLKFMVYLQKENIIDESGMPKERFSAEFPKEGPSILRIQQVVRGDSAAYFCASSPWTVSGKPQHFGDGTRLSIL.

This clone was seen more than once but under ten times. The chain links TRBV6-5 to TRBJ1-2; 10 bases fit TRBD1. V shed 7 bases, J shed 7 bases, and the junction held 6 bases outside the gene matches. Germline-derived CDR1 and CDR2 are MNHEY and SVGAGI. CDR3 length: 13 residues. The CDR3 DNA follows: TGTGCCAGCACCGAGACAGGGGGCCGTGGCTACACCTTC. This translates into CASTETGGRGYTF.

V gene TRBV2 combines with J gene TRBJ2-2; D unresolved. CDR3 length: 11 amino acids. CDR1 and CDR2 from the germline V gene are SNHLY and FYNNEI. Deletions cut 8 bases from V and 7 bases from J, with 8 bases between. The CDR3 DNA follows: TGTGCCAGCTCCCCCCGCGGGGAGCTGTTTTTT. It encodes CASSPRGELFF.

There are a few counts of this clone. The chain has TRBV5-1 and TRBJ1-2; D gene unclear. This CDR3 is 15 amino acids long. Trimming removed 0 bases from V and 8 bases from J, with 17 bases in between. Germline CDR1 reads SGHRS; CDR2 reads YFSETQ. CDR3 protein: CASSLANPSGRGYTF. Here the CDR3 DNA reads TGCGCCAGCAGCTTGGCGAACCCTAGTGGTCGCGGCTACACCTTC.

The gene calls are TRBV7-9 and TRBJ1-2; 8 bases line up with TRBD1. V gave up 3 bases and J gave up 7 bases; unmatched junction bases: 7. The CDR3 is made up of 14 amino acids. CDR1 is SEHNR and CDR2 is FQNEAQ in the germline V gene (reference sequence). CDR3 sequence reads: CASSFLTGVFGYTF. The DNA of the CDR3 is TGTGCCAGCAGCTTTTTGACAGGGGTATTTGGCTACACCTTC.

This rearrangement joins TRBV18 to TRBJ1-2; D is possibly TRBD1 (5 bases). V was shortened by 3 bases and J by 4 bases, with 24 bases between the two germline ends. CDR1 KGHSH and CDR2 LQKENI come from the germline V gene. The CDR3 covers 18 residues. Written as DNA, the CDR3 is TGTGCCAGCTCACCGGTGGGGGGTGGTCACCATCAAATCTATGGCTACACCTTC. Protein sequence: CASSPVGGGHHQIYGYTF.

This clone came up once. This CDR3 is also generated by other DNA sequences in the sample. The chain joins TRBV7-2 to TRBJ2-7, with no clear D. This CDR3 is 12 amino acids long. Germline V gene data show CDR1 as SGHTA and CDR2 as FQGNSA. V was shortened by 5 bases and J by 3 bases, with 8 bases between the two germline ends. This CDR3 reads CASSLTGYEQYF. In DNA form, the CDR3 reads TGTGCCAGCAGCCTCACGGGCTACGAGCAGTACTTC.

This chain links TRBV11-2 with TRBJ2-5; 7 nucleotides agree with TRBD2. The ends lost 5 bases at V and 5 bases at J; junction bases unmatched: 17. The germline V gene encodes CDR1 SGHAT and CDR2 FQNNGV. CDR3 length: 17 amino acids. CDR3 nucleotides: TGTGCCAGCAGCCGAAGTGCCGGGACCCGGGGGGTCGAGACCCAGTACTTC. The encoded protein is CASSRSAGTRGVETQYF. Full variable domain (outside the CDR3, taken from reference TRBV11-2 and TRBJ2-5): EAGVAQSPRYKIIEKRQSVAFWCNPISGHATLYWYQQILGQGPKLLIQFQNNGVVDDSQLPKDRFSAERLKGVDSTLKIQPAKLEDSAVYLCASSRSAGTRGVETQYFGPGTRLLVL.

The chain is built from TRBV5-1 and TRBJ2-3; D perhaps matches TRBD1 (6 bases). Germline V gene data show CDR1 as SGHRS and CDR2 as YFSETQ. The CDR3 length is 17 residues. V dropped 0 bases and J dropped 1 base, with 15 bases sitting between them. The CDR3 is CASSLAQTGEGTDTQYF. The CDR3 nucleotides read TGCGCCAGCAGCTTGGCCCAGACAGGAGAGGGCACAGATACGCAGTATTTT.

This clone was detected only once. The V gene is TRBV27, the J gene TRBJ2-1; 9 bases line up with TRBD2. Germline-derived CDR1 and CDR2 are MNHEY and SMNVEV (reference sequence). V lost 5 bases and J lost 4; bases outside the gene matches: 12. The CDR3 spans 17 residues. CDR3 amino acids: CASSGNSGREPYNEQFF. The DNA of the CDR3 is TGTGCCAGCAGTGGCAATAGCGGGAGAGAACCTTACAATGAGCAGTTCTTC.

The chain employs TRBV3-1 (or the pseudogene TRBV3-2) and TRBJ2-5, with no clear D. The germline gives CDR1 LGHDT, CDR2 YNNKEL (reference sequence). The germline V and J ends were trimmed by 3 bases and 2 bases, with 10 bases remaining between them. This CDR3 has 14 amino acids. CDR3 bases: TGTGCCAGCAGCCAGGGCGCAGTACAAGAGACCCAGTACTTC. Its protein product is CASSQGAVQETQYF.

V gene TRBV11-3 combines with J gene TRBJ2-1, with D possibly matching TRBD2 (5 bases). CDR1 and CDR2 from the germline V gene are SGHNT and YENEEA. The germline V and J ends were trimmed by 1 base and 0 bases, with 7 bases remaining between them. The CDR3 consists of 15 residues. The CDR3 DNA is TGTGCCAGCAGCTTAGGGACTTTCTCCTACAATGAGCAGTTCTTC. This encodes CASSLGTFSYNEQFF.

The V and J genes are TRBV3-1 (or the pseudogene TRBV3-2) and TRBJ1-6, with a possible D match to TRBD1 (5 bases). Germline CDR1 is LGHDT and CDR2 is YNNKEL (reference sequence). V shed 7 bases and J shed 8 bases, with 15 bases lying between them. The CDR3 runs to 14 residues. Here the CDR3 DNA reads TGTGCCAGCACCCTGGGACTATGGGATTCACCCCTCCACTTT. Its protein product is CASTLGLWDSPLHF.

The DNA for the CDR3 is TGCGCCAGCAGCTTGACCCCGCGGGGGATGAACACTGAAGCTTTCTTT. It is translated as CASSLTPRGMNTEAFF. The rearrangement links TRBV5-1 to TRBJ1-1; D is possibly TRBD1 (5 bases). CDR3 length: 16 residues. The germline gives CDR1 SGHRS, CDR2 YFSETQ. Trimming removed 1 base at V and 0 bases at J, with 13 bases between.

This chain uses TRBV7-8 with TRBJ2-1; 8 bases are a match to TRBD2. CDR3 length: 13 residues. The germline V gene has CDR1 SGHVS and CDR2 FQNEAQ. Germline trimming cut 3 bases from V and 10 bases from J; bases unmatched to any gene: 5. CDR3 loop: CASSLTSVGEQFF. CDR3 DNA sequence: TGTGCCAGCAGCTTGACTAGCGTGGGGGAGCAGTTCTTC.